The present TCR beta chain was sequenced within a study of blood T cell repertoires in COVID-19. Participant age was roughly 18 to 100 years, and participants resided in roughly 25 US areas. CDR3 size: 14 residues. CDR1 MNHEY and CDR2 SVGEGT come from the germline V gene. Trimming stripped 0 bases from V and 7 bases from J, with 9 bases between. The protocol was immunoSEQ multiplex PCR, while the TCRdb copy is restricted to in-frame clones and leaves out a portion. Here the sample spans approximately 150,000 clones, nearly 85% being singletons. The genes are TRBV6-2 or TRBV6-3 and TRBJ2-2; tentatively, D is TRBD1 (6 bases). This TCR derives from a man aged 45-65 years in a cohort exposed to, infected with or recovered from COVID-19 (not recorded which). The sequencing sample was made of PBMCs or T cells enriched from blood (not recorded which). The CDR3 is CASSYSDRHGELFF. CDR3 nucleotides: TGTGCCAGCAGTTACTCGGACAGACACGGGGAGCTGTTTTTT.